This is a list of T cell receptor beta chains from one sample in a study of T cells in Graves' hyperthyroidism and ophthalmopathy. TCRdb re-analysed the multiplex PCR reads in MiXCR, keeping a single row per CDR3 protein. Counted here are 280,000 or so distinct CDR3 sequences, about 25% occurring once; the ten biggest clones make up roughly 24%. The specimen sequenced was blood. The receptor set was obtained from a man aged 35 to 55 with Graves' hyperthyroidism that later progressed to Graves' ophthalmopathy. CDR3s include the opening cysteine and the closing phenylalanine or tryptophan. D genes are given only for firm matches. Only some rows state a clone size, as once, few, many or a class for expanded clones.

v_gene	d_gene	j_gene	abundance	CDR3aa	CDR3nt
TRBV5-5	NA	TRBJ2-7	many	CASSWTQFEQYF	TGTGCCAGCAGCTGGACACAGTTTGAGCAGTACTTC
TRBV9	TRBD2	TRBJ2-3	few	CASSLGAGGTTTDTQYF	TGTGCCAGCAGCTTGGGAGCGGGAGGAACAACTACAGATACGCAGTATTTT
TRBV5-1	TRBD1	TRBJ2-2	NA	CASSLDGTALPGELFF	TGCGCCAGCAGCTTGGATGGGACAGCCCTCCCCGGGGAGCTGTTTTTT
TRBV6-1	NA	TRBJ1-1	many	CASSLLVGGTEAFF	TGTGCCAGCAGTCTTTTGGTAGGGGGAACTGAAGCTTTCTTT
TRBV6-2/TRBV6-3	NA	TRBJ1-5	NA	CASSYSAGGHQPQHF	TGTGCCAGCAGTTACAGCGCGGGGGGCCATCAGCCCCAGCATTTT
TRBV15	NA	TRBJ2-1	many	CATSRQTGFDEQFF	TGTGCCACCAGCAGACAAACAGGGTTCGATGAGCAGTTCTTC
TRBV27	TRBD1	TRBJ1-5	many	CASRKFQGGPQHF	TGTGCCAGCAGGAAATTTCAGGGGGGGCCCCAGCATTTT
TRBV5-1	NA	TRBJ1-1	NA	CASSLSGQKNTEAFF	TGCGCCAGCAGCTTGTCAGGGCAGAAGAACACTGAAGCTTTCTTT
TRBV28	NA	TRBJ2-7	many	CASTPFRVYEQYF	TGTGCCAGCACCCCTTTCAGGGTCTACGAGCAGTACTTC
TRBV28	TRBD2	TRBJ2-7	many	CASNEGTSGNYEQYF	TGTGCCAGCAACGAAGGGACTAGCGGGAACTACGAGCAGTACTTC
TRBV11-2	TRBD1	TRBJ1-1	many	CASSKRLQGSTEAFF	TGTGCCAGCAGCAAACGATTACAGGGGAGCACTGAAGCTTTCTTT
TRBV4-1	TRBD1	TRBJ1-5	many	CASSQDGTGDHQPQHF	TGCGCCAGCAGCCAAGATGGGACAGGGGACCATCAGCCCCAGCATTTT
TRBV28	TRBD1	TRBJ2-7	many	CASTHVGGQGINEQYF	TGTGCCAGCACCCACGTGGGGGGACAGGGGATAAACGAGCAGTACTTC
TRBV7-3	NA	TRBJ1-3	many	CASSLRGVPGNTIYF	TGTGCCAGCAGCTTAAGAGGGGTACCCGGAAACACCATATATTTT
TRBV12-3/TRBV12-4	NA	TRBJ2-7	few	CASSLGEKGGSCEQYF	TGTGCCAGCAGTTTAGGGGAAAAGGGGGGAAGCTGCGAGCAGTACTTC
TRBV6-9	TRBD1	TRBJ2-7	NA	CASSYDRVSTYEQYF	TGTGCCAGCAGTTATGACAGGGTTTCCACCTACGAGCAGTACTTC
TRBV25-1	NA	TRBJ2-7	NA	CATRSEGPYEQYF	TGTGCCACCCGTAGCGAGGGTCCCTACGAGCAGTACTTC
TRBV6-5	NA	TRBJ1-1	NA	CASSWREEAEAFF	TGTGCCAGCAGTTGGCGGGAGGAGGCTGAAGCTTTCTTT
TRBV28	NA	TRBJ1-2	NA	CASSDRPPNYGYTF	TGTGCCAGCAGTGACAGGCCGCCGAACTATGGCTACACCTTC
TRBV24-1	NA	TRBJ2-5	many	CATKLWRDRQETQYF	TGTGCCACCAAGCTTTGGAGGGACAGACAAGAGACCCAGTACTTC
TRBV29-1	TRBD1	TRBJ2-5	NA	CSVEPDRPETQYF	TGCAGCGTTGAACCGGACAGGCCAGAGACCCAGTACTTC
TRBV15	TRBD2	TRBJ2-5	many	CATSRGLDSGGETQYF	TGTGCCACCAGCAGAGGGTTAGATAGCGGGGGAGAGACCCAGTACTTC
TRBV7-9	TRBD2	TRBJ2-7	many	CASSPTAGAYEQYF	TGTGCCAGCAGCCCCACAGCGGGAGCCTACGAGCAGTACTTC
TRBV5-1	NA	TRBJ1-1	many	CASSMAVGLAEAFF	TGCGCCAGCAGCATGGCGGTGGGTCTCGCTGAAGCTTTCTTT
TRBV2	NA	TRBJ2-7	many	CATGTSYEQYF	TGTGCCACGGGGACTTCCTACGAGCAGTACTTC
TRBV29-1	NA	TRBJ1-1	many	CSANKATNTEAFF	TGCAGCGCTAACAAAGCGACGAACACTGAAGCTTTCTTT
TRBV28	TRBD1	TRBJ2-5	many	CASKKDREQETQYF	TGTGCCAGCAAAAAAGACAGGGAACAAGAGACCCAGTACTTC
TRBV7-3	NA	TRBJ2-7	NA	CASSLGDKNYEQYF	TGTGCCAGCAGCTTAGGGGACAAGAACTACGAGCAGTACTTC
TRBV9	NA	TRBJ2-5	many	CASSVAGGETQYF	TGTGCCAGCAGCGTAGCTGGAGGGGAGACCCAGTACTTC
TRBV6-2/TRBV6-3	NA	TRBJ2-2	NA	CASSYSAQPGQPNTGELFF	TGTGCCAGCAGTTACTCTGCTCAGCCAGGACAACCGAACACCGGGGAGCTGTTTTTT
TRBV6-2/TRBV6-3	TRBD2	TRBJ2-7	few	CASSSYGLALAGGPYEQYF	TGTGCCAGCAGCTCCTATGGCCTGGCGCTAGCGGGAGGGCCCTACGAGCAGTACTTC
TRBV6-1	NA	TRBJ2-5	many	CASTAGHSRETQYF	TGTGCCAGCACGGCGGGACACTCTAGAGAGACCCAGTACTTC
TRBV3-1	NA	TRBJ1-5	NA	CASSRGPYYSNQPQHF	TGTGCCAGCAGCCGGGGTCCATACTATAGCAATCAGCCCCAGCATTTT
TRBV2	NA	TRBJ2-3	many	CASSDTGSSTDTQYF	TGTGCCAGCAGTGACACAGGATCTAGCACAGATACGCAGTATTTT
TRBV28	NA	TRBJ2-5	few	CASNRGAQETQYF	TGTGCCAGCAACCGGGGCGCCCAAGAGACCCAGTACTTC
TRBV6-1	TRBD1	TRBJ1-2	many	CASRQGAHGYTF	TGTGCCAGCAGGCAGGGGGCTCATGGCTACACCTTC
TRBV9	NA	TRBJ2-7	many	CASGGNSYEQYF	TGTGCCAGCGGGGGGAATTCCTACGAGCAGTACTTC
TRBV20-1	NA	TRBJ2-4	NA	CSAHSGQKNIQYF	TGCAGTGCTCATTCGGGACAAAAAAACATTCAGTACTTC
TRBV30	NA	TRBJ1-1	many	CAWKNSGVQTEAFF	TGTGCCTGGAAGAATTCAGGGGTACAGACTGAAGCTTTCTTT
TRBV29-1	TRBD1	TRBJ1-1	many	CSVMTGEAFF	TGCAGCGTAATGACAGGGGAAGCTTTCTTT
TRBV24-1	TRBD1	TRBJ1-1	many	CATSGTGMNTEAFF	TGTGCCACCAGCGGGACAGGGATGAACACTGAAGCTTTCTTT
TRBV6-5	TRBD1	TRBJ1-1	many	CASSLGTGANTEAFF	TGTGCCAGCAGTTTAGGGACAGGGGCGAACACTGAAGCTTTCTTT